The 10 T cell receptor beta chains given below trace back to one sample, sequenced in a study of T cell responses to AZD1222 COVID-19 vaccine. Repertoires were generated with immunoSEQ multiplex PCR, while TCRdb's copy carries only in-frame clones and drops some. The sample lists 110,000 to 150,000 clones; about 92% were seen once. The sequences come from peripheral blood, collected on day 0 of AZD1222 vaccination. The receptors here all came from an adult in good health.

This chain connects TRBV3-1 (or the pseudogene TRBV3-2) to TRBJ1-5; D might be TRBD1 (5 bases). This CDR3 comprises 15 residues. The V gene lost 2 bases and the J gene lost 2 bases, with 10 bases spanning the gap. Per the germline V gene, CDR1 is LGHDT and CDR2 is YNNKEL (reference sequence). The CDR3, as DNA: TGTGCCAGCAGCCAAATCAGGGTAGGCAATCAGCCCCAGCATTTT. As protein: CASSQIRVGNQPQHF.

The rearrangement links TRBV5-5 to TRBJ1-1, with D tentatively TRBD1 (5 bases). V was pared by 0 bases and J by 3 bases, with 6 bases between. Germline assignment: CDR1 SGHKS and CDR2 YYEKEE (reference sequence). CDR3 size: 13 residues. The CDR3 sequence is CASSLAGHTEAFF. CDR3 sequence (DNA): TGTGCCAGCAGCTTGGCGGGGCACACTGAAGCTTTCTTT.

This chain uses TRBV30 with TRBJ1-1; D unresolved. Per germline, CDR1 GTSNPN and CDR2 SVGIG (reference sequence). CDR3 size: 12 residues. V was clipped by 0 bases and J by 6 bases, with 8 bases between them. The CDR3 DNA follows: TGTGCCTGGAGTGTACGGGAGGCTGAAGCTTTCTTT. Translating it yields CAWSVREAEAFF.

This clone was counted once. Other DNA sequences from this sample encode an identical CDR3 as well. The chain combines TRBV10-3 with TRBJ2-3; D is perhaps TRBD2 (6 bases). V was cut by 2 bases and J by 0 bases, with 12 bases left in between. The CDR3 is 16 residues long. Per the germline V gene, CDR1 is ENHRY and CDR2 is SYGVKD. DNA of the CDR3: TGTGCCATCAGTGAGGTAACGGGGGAGAGCACAGATACGCAGTATTTT. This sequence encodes CAISEVTGESTDTQYF.

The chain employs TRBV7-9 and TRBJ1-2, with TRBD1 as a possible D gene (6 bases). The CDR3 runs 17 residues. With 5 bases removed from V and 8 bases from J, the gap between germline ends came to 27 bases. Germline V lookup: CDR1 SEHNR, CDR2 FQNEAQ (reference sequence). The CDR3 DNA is TGTGCCAGCAGCCCCGGCTACCGCCGACAGGAGCTGGGAGGCTACACCTTC. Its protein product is CASSPGYRRQELGGYTF.

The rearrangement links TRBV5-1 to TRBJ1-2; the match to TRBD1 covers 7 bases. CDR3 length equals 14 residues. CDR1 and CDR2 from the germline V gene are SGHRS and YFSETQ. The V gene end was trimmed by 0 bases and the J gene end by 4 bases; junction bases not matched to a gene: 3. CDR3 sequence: CASSLGQGFYGYTF. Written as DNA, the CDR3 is TGCGCCAGCAGCTTGGGACAGGGCTTCTATGGCTACACCTTC.

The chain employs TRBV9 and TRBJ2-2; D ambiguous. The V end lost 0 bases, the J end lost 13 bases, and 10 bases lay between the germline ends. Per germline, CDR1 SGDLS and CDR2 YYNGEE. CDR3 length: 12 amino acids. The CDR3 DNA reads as TGTGCCAGCAGCGTAGCGGGTGGCGGGCTGTTTTTT. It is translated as CASSVAGGGLFF.

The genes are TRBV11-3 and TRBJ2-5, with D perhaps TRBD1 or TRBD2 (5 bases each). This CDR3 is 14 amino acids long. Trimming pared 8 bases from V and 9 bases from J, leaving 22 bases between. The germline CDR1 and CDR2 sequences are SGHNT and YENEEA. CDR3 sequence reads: CASRPPGAERAQYF. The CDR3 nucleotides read TGTGCCAGCCGTCCCCCCGGGGCCGAAAGGGCCCAGTACTTC.

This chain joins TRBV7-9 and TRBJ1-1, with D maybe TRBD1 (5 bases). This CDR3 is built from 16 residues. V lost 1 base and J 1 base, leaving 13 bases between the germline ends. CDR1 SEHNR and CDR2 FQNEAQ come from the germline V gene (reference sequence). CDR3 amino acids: CASSLDLGTGNTEAFF. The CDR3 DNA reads TGTGCCAGCAGCTTAGATCTGGGTACAGGGAACACTGAAGCTTTCTTT. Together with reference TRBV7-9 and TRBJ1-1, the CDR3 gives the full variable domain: DTGVSQNPRHKITKRGQNVTFRCDPISEHNRLYWYRQTLGQGPEFLTYFQNEAQLEKSRLLSDRFSAERPKGSFSTLEIQRTEQGDSAMYLCASSLDLGTGNTEAFFGQGTRLTVV.

DNA for the CDR3: TGTGCCAGCAGTTACGAAGCCTCAGGCTCCTACGAGCAGTACTTC. This sequence encodes CASSYEASGSYEQYF. The gene calls are TRBV6-5 and TRBJ2-7; D call uncertain. The ends were cut back, 2 bases at V and 0 bases at J, with 11 bases in the middle. The CDR3 extends over 15 amino acids. Germline values: CDR1 MNHEY, CDR2 SVGAGI.